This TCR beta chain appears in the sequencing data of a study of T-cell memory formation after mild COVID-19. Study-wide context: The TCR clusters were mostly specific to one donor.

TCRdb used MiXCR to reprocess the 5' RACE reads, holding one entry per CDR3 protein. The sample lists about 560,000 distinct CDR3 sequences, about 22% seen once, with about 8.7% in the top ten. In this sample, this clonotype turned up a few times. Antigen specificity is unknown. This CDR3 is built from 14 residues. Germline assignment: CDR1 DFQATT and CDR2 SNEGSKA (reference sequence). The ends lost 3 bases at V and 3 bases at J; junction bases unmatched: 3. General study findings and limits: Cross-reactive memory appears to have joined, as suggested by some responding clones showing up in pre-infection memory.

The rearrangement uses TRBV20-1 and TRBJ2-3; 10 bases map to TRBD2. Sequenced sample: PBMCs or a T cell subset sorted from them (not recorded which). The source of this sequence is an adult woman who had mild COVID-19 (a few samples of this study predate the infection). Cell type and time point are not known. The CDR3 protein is CSARLAGATDTQYF. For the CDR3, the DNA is TGCAGTGCTAGGCTAGCGGGAGCTACAGATACGCAGTATTTT.